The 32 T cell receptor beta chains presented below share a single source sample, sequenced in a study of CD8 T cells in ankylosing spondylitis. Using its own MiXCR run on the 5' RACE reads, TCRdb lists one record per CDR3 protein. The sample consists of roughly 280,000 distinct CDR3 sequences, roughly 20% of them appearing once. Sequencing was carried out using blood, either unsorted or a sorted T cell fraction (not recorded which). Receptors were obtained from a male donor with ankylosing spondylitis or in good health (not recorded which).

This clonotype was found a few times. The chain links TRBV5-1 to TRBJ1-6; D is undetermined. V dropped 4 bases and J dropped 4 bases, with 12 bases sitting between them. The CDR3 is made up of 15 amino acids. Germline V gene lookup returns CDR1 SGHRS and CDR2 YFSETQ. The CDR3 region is CASSLGDSYNSPLHF. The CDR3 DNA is TGCGCCAGCAGCCTGGGCGACTCTTATAATTCACCCCTCCACTTT.

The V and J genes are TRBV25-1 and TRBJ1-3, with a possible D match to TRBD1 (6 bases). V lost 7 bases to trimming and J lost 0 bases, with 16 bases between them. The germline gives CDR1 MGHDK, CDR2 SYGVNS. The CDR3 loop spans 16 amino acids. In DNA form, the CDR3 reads TGTGCCAGCATCGGTCCAGCAGGGGACTCTGGAAACACCATATATTTT. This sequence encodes CASIGPAGDSGNTIYF. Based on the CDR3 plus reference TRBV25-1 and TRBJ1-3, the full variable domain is EADIYQTPRYLVIGTGKKITLECSQTMGHDKMYWYQQDPGMELHLIHYSYGVNSTEKGDLSSESTVSRIRTEHFPLTLESARPSHTSQYLCASIGPAGDSGNTIYFGEGSWLTVV.

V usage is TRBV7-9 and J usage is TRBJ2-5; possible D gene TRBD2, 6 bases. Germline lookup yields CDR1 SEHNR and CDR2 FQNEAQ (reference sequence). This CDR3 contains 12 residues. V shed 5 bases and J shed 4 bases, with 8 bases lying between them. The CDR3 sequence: CASSNSGETQYF. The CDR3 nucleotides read TGTGCCAGCAGCAATAGCGGAGAGACCCAGTACTTC.

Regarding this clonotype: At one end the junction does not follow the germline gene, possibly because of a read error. CDR3 coding DNA: TGTGCCTCCGGACAGTCGACTGTCTTC. Its translation: CASGQSTVF. The chain combines TRBV28 with TRBJ1-2; D is perhaps TRBD1 (6 bases). Germline V gene lookup returns CDR1 MDHEN and CDR2 SYDVKM. The CDR3 contains 9 residues.

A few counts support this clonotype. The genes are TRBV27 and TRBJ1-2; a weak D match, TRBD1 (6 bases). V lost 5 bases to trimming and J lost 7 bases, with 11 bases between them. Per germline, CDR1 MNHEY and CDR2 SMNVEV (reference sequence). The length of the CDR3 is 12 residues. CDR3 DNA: TGTGCCAGCAGTCCCCGAGGGGGTGGCTACACCTTC. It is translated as CASSPRGGGYTF.

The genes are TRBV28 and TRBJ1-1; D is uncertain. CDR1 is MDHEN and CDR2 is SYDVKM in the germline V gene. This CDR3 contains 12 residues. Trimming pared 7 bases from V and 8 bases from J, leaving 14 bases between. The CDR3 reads CASNPAPGEAFF. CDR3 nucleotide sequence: TGTGCCAGCAACCCGGCCCCGGGAGAAGCTTTCTTT.

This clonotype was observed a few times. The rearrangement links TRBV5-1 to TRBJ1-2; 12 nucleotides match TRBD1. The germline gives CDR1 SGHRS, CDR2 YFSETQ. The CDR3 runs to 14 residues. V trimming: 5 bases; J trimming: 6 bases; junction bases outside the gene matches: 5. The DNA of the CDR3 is TGCGCCAGCAGAACCGGGACAGGGGGCAATGGCTACACCTTC. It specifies CASRTGTGGNGYTF.

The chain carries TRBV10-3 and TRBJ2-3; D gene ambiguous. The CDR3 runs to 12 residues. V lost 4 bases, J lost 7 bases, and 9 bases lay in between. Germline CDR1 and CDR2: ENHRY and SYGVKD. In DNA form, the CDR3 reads TGTGCCATCAGTGCCACTCCATATACGCAGTATTTT. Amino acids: CAISATPYTQYF.

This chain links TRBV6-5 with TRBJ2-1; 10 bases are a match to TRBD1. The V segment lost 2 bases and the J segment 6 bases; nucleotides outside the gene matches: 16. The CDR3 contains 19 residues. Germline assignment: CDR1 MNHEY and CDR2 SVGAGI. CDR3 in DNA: TGTGCCAGCAGTTACAAGCCGGGACAGGGGACCTTTCCCATCAATGAGCAGTTCTTC. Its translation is CASSYKPGQGTFPINEQFF.

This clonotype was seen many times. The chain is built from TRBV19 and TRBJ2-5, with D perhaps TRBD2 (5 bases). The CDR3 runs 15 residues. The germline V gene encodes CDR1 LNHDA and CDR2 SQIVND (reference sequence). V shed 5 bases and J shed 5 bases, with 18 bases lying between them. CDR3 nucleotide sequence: TGTGCCAGTAGTGCCCTGTGGGAGACTACGGAGACCCAGTACTTC. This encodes CASSALWETTETQYF.

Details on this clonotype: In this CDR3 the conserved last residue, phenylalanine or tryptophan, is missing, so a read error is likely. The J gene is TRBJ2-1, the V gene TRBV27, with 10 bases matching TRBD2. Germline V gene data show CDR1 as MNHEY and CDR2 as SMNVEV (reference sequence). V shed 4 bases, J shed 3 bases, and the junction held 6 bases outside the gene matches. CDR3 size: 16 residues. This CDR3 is CASSSQTSGVYNEQFS. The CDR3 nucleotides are TGTGCCAGCAGTTCTCAAACTAGCGGGGTCTACAATGAGCAGTTCTCC.

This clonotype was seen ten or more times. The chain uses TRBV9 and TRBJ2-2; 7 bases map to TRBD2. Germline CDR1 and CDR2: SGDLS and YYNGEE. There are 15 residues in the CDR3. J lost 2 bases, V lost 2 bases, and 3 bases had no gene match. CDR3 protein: CASSVRGSNTGELFF. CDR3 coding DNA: TGTGCCAGCAGCGTTCGCGGGAGTAACACCGGGGAGCTGTTTTTT.

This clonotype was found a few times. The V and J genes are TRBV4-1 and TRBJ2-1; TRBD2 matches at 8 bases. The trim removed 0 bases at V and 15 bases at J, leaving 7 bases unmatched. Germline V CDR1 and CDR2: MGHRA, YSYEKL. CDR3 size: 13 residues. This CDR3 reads CASSQELREAPFF. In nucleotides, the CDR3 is TGCGCCAGCAGCCAAGAATTGCGGGAGGCCCCGTTCTTC.

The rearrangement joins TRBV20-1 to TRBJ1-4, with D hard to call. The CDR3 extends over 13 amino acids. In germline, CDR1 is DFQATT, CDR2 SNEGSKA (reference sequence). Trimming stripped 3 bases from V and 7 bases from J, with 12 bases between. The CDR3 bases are TGCAGTGCTAGTCCCCCGGTCGGTGAAAAACTGTTTTTT. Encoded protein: CSASPPVGEKLFF.

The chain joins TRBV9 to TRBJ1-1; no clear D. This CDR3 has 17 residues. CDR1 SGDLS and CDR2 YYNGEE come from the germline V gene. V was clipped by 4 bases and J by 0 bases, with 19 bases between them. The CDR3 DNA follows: TGTGCCAGCAGCATAGACCCAGGAGGAGCTATGAACACTGAAGCTTTCTTT. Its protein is CASSIDPGGAMNTEAFF.

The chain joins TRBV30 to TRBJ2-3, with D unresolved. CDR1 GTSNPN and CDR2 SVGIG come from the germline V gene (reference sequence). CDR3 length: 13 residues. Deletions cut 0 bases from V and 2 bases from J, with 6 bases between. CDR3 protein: CAWSVGNTDTQYF. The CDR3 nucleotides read TGTGCCTGGAGTGTTGGTAACACAGATACGCAGTATTTT.

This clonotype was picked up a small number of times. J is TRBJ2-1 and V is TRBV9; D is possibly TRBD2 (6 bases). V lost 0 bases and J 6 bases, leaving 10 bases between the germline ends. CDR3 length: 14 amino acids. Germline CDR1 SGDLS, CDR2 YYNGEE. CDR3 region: CASSVAGVLNEQFF. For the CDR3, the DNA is TGTGCCAGCAGCGTAGCGGGAGTACTCAATGAGCAGTTCTTC. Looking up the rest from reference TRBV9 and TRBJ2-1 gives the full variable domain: DSGVTQTPKHLITATGQRVTLRCSPRSGDLSVYWYQQSLDQGLQFLIQYYNGEERAKGNILERFSAQQFPDLHSELNLSSLELGDSALYFCASSVAGVLNEQFFGPGTRLTVL.

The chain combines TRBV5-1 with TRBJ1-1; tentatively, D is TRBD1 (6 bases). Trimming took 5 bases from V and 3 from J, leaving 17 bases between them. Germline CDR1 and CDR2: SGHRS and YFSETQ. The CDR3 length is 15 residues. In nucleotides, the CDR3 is TGCGCCAGCAGGGGGACGGGGGGCGCCGACACTGAAGCTTTCTTT. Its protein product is CASRGTGGADTEAFF.

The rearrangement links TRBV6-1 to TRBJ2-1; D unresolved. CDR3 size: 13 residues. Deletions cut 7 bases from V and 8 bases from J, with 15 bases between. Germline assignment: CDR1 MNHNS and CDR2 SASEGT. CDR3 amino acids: CASMELPGDEQFF. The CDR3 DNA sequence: TGTGCCAGCATGGAACTGCCGGGCGATGAGCAGTTCTTC.

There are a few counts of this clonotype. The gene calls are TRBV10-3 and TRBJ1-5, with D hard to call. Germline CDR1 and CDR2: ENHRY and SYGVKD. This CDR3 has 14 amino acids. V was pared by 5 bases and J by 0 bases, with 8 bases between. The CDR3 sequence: CAISREISNQPQHF. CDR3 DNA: TGTGCCATCAGTAGGGAAATTAGCAATCAGCCCCAGCATTTT.

The CDR3 DNA is TGCAGTGCTAGAGATTTCGTTACAGGGGGCTATCAGCCCCAGCATTTT. Encoded protein: CSARDFVTGGYQPQHF. The chain carries TRBV20-1 and TRBJ1-5, with 9 bases fitting TRBD1. Germline CDR1 DFQATT, CDR2 SNEGSKA (reference sequence). V lost 0 bases and J lost 5; bases outside the gene matches: 8. The CDR3 extends over 16 amino acids.

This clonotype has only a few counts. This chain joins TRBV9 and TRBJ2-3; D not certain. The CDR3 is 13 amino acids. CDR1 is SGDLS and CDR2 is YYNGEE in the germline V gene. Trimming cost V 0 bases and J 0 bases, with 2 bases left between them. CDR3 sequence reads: CASSVDSTDTQYF. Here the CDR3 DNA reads TGTGCCAGCAGCGTAGACAGCACAGATACGCAGTATTTT. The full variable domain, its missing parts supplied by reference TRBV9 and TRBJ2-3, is DSGVTQTPKHLITATGQRVTLRCSPRSGDLSVYWYQQSLDQGLQFLIQYYNGEERAKGNILERFSAQQFPDLHSELNLSSLELGDSALYFCASSVDSTDTQYFGPGTRLTVL.

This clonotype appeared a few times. The CDR3 DNA sequence: TGTGCCAGCAGCTTGAAGGGGGGCCAAGAGACCCAGTACTTC. It translates to CASSLKGGQETQYF. This sequence joins TRBV7-6 and TRBJ2-5; D is perhaps TRBD1 or TRBD2 (6 bases each). CDR3 size: 14 residues. Germline CDR1 and CDR2: SGHVS and FNYEAQ. Trimming shortened V by 3 bases and J by 1 base, and 9 bases separated the two germline ends.

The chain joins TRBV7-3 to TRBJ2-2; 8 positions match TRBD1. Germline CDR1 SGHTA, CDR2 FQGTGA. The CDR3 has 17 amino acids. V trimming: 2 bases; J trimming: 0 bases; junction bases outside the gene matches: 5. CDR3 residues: CASSLRGQGPNTGELFF. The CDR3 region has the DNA TGTGCCAGCAGCTTACGAGGACAGGGACCGAACACCGGGGAGCTGTTTTTT. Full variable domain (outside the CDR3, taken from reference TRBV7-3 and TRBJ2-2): GAGVSQTPSNKVTEKGKYVELRCDPISGHTALYWYRQSLGQGPEFLIYFQGTGAADDSGLPNDRFFAVRPEGSVSTLKIQRTERGDSAVYLCASSLRGQGPNTGELFFGEGSRLTVL.

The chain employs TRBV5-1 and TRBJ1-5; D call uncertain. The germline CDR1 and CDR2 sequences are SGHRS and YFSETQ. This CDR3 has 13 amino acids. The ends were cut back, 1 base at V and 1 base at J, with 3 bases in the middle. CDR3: CASSLPSNQPQHF. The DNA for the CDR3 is TGCGCCAGCAGCTTGCCCAGCAATCAGCCCCAGCATTTT. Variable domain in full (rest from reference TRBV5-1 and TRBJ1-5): KAGVTQTPRYLIKTRGQQVTLSCSPISGHRSVSWYQQTPGQGLQFLFEYFSETQRNKGNFPGRFSGRQFSNSRSEMNVSTLELGDSALYLCASSLPSNQPQHFGDGTRLSIL.

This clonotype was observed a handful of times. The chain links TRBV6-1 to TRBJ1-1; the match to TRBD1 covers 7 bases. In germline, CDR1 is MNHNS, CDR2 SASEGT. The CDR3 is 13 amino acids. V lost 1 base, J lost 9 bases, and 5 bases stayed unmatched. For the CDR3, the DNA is TGTGCCAGCAGTGAAGGCAGGGGGTCCAAAGCTTTCTTT. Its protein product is CASSEGRGSKAFF.

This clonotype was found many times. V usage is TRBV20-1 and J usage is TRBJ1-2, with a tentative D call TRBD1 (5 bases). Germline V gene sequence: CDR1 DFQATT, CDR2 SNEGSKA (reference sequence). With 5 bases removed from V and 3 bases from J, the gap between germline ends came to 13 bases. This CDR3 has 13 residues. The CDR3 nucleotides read TGCAGTGCTGATGCCGCGGGGGACTATGGCTACACCTTC. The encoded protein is CSADAAGDYGYTF.

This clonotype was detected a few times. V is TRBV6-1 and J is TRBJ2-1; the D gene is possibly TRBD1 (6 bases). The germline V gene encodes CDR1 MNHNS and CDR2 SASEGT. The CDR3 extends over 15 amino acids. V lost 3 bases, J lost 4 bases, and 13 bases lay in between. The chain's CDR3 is CASSDQYRVYNEQFF. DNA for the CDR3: TGTGCCAGCAGTGATCAATACAGGGTTTACAATGAGCAGTTCTTC.

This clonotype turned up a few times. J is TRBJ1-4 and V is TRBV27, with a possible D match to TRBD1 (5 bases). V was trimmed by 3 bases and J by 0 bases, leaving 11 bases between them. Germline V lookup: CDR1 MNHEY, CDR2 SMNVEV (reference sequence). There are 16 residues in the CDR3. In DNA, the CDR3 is TGTGCCAGCAGTTTTACAGGACTAACAACTAATGAAAAACTGTTTTTT. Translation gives CASSFTGLTTNEKLFF.

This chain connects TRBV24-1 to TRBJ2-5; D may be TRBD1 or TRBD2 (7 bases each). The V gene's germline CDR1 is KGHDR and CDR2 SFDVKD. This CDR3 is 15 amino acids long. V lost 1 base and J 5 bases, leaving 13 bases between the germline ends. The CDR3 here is CATSDLRQGGETQYF. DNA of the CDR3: TGTGCCACCAGTGATTTAAGGCAGGGGGGGGAGACCCAGTACTTC.

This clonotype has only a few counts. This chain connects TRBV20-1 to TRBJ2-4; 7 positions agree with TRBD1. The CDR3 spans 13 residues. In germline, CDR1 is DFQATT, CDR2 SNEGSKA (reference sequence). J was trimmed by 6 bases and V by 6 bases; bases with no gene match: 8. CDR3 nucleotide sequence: TGCAGTGCCACAAGACAGGGAGCAAACATTCAGTACTTC. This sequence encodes CSATRQGANIQYF.

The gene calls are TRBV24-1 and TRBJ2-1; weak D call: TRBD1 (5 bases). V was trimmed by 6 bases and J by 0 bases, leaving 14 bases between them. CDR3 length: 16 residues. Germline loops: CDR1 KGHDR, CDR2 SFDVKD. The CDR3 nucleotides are TGTGCCACCAGTTCTAAGGGGTCTGGCTCCTACAATGAGCAGTTCTTC. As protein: CATSSKGSGSYNEQFF.